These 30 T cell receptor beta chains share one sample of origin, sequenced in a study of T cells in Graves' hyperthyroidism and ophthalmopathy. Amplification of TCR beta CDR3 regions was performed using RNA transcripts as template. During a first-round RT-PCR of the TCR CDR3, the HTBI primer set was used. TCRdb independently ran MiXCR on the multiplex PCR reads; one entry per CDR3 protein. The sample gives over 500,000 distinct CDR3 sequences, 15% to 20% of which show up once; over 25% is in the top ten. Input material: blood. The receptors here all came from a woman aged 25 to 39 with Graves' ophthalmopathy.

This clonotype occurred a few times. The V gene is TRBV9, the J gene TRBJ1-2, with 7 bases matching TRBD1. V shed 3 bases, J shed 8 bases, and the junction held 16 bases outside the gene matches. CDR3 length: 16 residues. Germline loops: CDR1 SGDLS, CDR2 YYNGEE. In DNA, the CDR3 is TGTGCCAGCAGCGCAGGTGCGACAGGGAATGAGTACGGCTACACCTTC. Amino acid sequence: CASSAGATGNEYGYTF.

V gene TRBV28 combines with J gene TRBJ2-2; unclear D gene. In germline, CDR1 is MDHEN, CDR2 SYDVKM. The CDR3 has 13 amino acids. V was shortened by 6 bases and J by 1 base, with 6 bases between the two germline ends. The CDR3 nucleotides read TGTGCCAGCAGATGGGGGAACACCGGGGAGCTGTTTTTT. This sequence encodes CASRWGNTGELFF.

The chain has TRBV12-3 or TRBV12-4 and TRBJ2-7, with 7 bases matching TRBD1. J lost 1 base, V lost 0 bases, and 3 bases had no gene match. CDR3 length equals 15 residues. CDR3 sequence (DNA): TGTGCCAGCAGTTTAGCGACAGGGATTTCCTACGAGCAGTACTTC. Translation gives CASSLATGISYEQYF.

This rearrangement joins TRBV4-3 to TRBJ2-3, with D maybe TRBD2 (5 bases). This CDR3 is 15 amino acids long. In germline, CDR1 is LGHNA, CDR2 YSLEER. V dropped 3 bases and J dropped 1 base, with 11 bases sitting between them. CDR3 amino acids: CASSQRAVGTDTQYF. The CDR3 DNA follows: TGCGCCAGCAGCCAGCGAGCGGTAGGCACAGATACGCAGTATTTT.

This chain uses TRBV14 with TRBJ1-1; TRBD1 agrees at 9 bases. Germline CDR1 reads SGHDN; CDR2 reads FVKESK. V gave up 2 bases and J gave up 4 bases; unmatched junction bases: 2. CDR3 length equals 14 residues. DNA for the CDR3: TGTGCCAGCAGCCAATGGGGACAGGGCACTGAAGCTTTCTTT. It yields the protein CASSQWGQGTEAFF.

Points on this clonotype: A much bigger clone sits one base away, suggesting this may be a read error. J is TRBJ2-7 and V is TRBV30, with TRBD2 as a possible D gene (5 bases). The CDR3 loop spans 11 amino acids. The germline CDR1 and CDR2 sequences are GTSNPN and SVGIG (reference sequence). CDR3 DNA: TGTGCTTCGACTACGACCTACGGGCAGTACTTC. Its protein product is CASTTTYGQYF.

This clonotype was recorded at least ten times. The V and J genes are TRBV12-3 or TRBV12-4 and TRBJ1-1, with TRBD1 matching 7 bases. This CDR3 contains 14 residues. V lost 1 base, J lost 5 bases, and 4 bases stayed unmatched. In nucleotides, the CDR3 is TGTGCCAGCAGTTTAGAAGGGGGCGCGACTGAAGCTTTCTTT. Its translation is CASSLEGGATEAFF.

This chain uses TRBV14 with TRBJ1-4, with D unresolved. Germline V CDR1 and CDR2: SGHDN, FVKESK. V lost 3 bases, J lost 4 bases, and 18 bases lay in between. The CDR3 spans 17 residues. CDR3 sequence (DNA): TGTGCCAGCAGCCATTCATTTGTGGGCAGGATTAATGAAAAACTGTTTTTT. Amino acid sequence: CASSHSFVGRINEKLFF.

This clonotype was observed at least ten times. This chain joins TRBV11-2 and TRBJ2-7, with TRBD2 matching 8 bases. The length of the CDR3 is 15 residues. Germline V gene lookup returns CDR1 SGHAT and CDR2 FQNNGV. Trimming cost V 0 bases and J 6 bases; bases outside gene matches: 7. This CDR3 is CASSLDRGTRSEQYF. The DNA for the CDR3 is TGTGCCAGCAGCTTAGATCGGGGGACTAGAAGCGAGCAGTACTTC.

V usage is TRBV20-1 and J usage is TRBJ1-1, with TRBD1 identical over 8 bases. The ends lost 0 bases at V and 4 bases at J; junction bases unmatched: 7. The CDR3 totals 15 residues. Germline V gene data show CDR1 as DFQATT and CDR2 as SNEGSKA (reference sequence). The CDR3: CSARDRTGSATEAFF. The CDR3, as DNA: TGCAGTGCTAGAGATAGGACAGGGTCGGCCACTGAAGCTTTCTTT.

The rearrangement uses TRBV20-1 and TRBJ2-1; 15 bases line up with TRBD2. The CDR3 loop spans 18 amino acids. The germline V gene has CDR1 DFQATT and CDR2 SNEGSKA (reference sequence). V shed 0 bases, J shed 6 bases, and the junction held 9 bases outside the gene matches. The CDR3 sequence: CSARDRTSGRALGNEQFF. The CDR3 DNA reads TGCAGTGCTAGAGATAGGACTAGCGGGAGGGCCTTGGGCAATGAGCAGTTCTTC.

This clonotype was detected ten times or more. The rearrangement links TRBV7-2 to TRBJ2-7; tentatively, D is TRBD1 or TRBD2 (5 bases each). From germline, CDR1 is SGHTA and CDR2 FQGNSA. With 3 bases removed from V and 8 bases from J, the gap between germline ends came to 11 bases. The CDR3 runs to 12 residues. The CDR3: CASSFRDAKQYF. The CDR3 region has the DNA TGTGCCAGCAGCTTTCGGGACGCCAAGCAGTACTTC.

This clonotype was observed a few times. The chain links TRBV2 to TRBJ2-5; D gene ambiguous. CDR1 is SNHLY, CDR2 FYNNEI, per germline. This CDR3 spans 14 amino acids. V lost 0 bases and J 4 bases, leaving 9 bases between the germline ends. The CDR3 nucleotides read TGTGCCAGCAGTGAAGCGCTTATGGGAGAGACCCAGTACTTC. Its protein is CASSEALMGETQYF.

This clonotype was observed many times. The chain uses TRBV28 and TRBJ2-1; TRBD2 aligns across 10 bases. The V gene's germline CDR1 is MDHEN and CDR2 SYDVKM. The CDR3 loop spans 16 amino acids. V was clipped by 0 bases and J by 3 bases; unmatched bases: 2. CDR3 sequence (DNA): TGTGCCAGCAGTTTATGGTCTAGCGGGAGCTACAATGAGCAGTTCTTC. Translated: CASSLWSSGSYNEQFF.

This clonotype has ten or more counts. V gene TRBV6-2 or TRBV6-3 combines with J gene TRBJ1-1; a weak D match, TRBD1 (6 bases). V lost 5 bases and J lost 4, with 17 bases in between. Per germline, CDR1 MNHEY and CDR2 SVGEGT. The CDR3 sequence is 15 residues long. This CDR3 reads CASSKTGPRGTEAFF. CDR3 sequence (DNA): TGTGCCAGCAGTAAAACAGGGCCGAGGGGCACTGAAGCTTTCTTT.

The chain's CDR3 is CASSFVGGVEQYF. The CDR3 DNA sequence: TGTGCCAGCAGTTTCGTTGGGGGGGTGGAGCAGTACTTC. V gene TRBV27 combines with J gene TRBJ2-7, with 7 bases matching TRBD2. This CDR3 has 13 amino acids. Germline CDR1 reads MNHEY; CDR2 reads SMNVEV (reference sequence). Germline trimming cut 3 bases from V and 7 bases from J; bases unmatched to any gene: 6.

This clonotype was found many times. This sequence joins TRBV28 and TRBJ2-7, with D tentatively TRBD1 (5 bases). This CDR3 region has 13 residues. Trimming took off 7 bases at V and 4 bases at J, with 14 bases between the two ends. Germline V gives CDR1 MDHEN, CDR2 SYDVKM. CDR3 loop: CASNSHGQYEQYF. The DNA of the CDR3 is TGTGCCAGCAACTCCCATGGACAATACGAGCAGTACTTC.

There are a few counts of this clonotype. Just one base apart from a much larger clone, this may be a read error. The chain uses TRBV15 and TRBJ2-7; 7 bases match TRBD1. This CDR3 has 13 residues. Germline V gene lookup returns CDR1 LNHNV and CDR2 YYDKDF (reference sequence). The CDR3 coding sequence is TGTGCCACCAGCGGGGGACAGTCCTACGAGCAGTGCTTC. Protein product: CATSGGQSYEQCF.

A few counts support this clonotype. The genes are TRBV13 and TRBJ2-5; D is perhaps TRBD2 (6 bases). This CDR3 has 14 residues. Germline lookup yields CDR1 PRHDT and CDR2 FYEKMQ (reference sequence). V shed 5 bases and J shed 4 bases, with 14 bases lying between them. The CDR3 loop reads CASSPLGGVETQYF. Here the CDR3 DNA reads TGTGCCAGCAGCCCCCTCGGGGGAGTAGAGACCCAGTACTTC.

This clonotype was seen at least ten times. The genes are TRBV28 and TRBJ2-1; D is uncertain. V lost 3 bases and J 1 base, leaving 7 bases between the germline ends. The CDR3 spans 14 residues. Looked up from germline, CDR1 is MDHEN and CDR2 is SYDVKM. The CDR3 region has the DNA TGTGCCAGCAGTTTGGTGGTGTCCTACAATGAGCAGTTCTTC. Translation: CASSLVVSYNEQFF.

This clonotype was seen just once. In nucleotides, the CDR3 is TGTGCCAGCCGACTAGCGGGAGGGAGGGCCAAAAACATTCAGTACTTC. As protein: CASRLAGGRAKNIQYF. V is TRBV6-1 and J is TRBJ2-4, with TRBD2 matching 14 bases. Trimming cost V 8 bases and J 1 base; bases outside gene matches: 4. This CDR3 spans 16 amino acids. Germline CDR1 MNHNS, CDR2 SASEGT.

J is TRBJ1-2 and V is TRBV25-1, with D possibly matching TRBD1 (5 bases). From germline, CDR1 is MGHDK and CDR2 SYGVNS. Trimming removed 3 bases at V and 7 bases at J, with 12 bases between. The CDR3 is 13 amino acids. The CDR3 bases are TGTGCCAGCAGTGAGGGGGTTCTATGTGGCTACACCTTC. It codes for CASSEGVLCGYTF.

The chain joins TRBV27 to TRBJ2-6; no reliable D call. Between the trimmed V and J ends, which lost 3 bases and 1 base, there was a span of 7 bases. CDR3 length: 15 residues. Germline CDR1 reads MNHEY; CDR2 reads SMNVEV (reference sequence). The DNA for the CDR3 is TGTGCCAGCAGTTTTTGGGCATCTGGGGCCAACGTCCTGACTTTC. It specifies CASSFWASGANVLTF.

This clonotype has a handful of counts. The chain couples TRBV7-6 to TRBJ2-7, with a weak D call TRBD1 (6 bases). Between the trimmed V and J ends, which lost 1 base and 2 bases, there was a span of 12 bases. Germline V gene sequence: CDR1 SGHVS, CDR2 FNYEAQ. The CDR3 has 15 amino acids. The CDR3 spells CASSLGGGTAYEQYF. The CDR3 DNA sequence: TGTGCCAGCAGCTTAGGAGGGGGTACGGCCTACGAGCAGTACTTC. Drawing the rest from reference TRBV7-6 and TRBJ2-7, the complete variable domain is GAGVSQSPRYKVTKRGQDVALRCDPISGHVSLYWYRQALGQGPEFLTYFNYEAQQDKSGLPNDRFSAERPEGSISTLTIQRTEQRDSAMYRCASSLGGGTAYEQYFGPGTRLTVT.

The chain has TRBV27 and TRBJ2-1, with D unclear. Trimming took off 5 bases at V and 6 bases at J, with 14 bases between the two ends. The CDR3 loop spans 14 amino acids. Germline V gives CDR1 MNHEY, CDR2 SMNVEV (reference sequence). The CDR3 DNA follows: TGTGCCAGCAGTCTAATAGACTCGATCAATGAGCAGTTCTTC. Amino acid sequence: CASSLIDSINEQFF.

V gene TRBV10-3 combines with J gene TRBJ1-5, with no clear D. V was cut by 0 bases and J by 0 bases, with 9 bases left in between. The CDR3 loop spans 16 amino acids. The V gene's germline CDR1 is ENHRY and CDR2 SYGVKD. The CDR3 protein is CAISESLGYSNQPQHF. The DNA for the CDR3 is TGTGCCATCAGTGAGTCGCTGGGGTATAGCAATCAGCCCCAGCATTTT.

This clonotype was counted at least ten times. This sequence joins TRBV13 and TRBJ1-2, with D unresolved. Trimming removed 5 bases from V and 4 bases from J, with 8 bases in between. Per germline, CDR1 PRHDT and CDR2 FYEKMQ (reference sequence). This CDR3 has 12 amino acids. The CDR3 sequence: CASSDRVYGYTF. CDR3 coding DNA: TGTGCCAGCAGCGATCGAGTCTATGGCTACACCTTC.

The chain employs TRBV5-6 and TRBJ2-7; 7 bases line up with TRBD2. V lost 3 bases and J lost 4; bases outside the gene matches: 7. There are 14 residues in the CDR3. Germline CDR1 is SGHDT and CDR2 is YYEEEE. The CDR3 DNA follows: TGTGCCAGCAGCTCCCGTCGGGGGGAATACGAGCAGTACTTC. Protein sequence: CASSSRRGEYEQYF.

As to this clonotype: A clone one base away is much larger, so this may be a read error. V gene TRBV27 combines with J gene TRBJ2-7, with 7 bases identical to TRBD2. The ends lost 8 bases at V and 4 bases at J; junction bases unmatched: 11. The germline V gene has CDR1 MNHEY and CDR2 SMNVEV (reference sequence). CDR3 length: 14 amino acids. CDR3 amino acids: CASGSPGTTYEQYF. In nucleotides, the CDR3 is TGTGCCAGCGGTTCCCCCGGGACTACATACGAGCAGTACTTC.

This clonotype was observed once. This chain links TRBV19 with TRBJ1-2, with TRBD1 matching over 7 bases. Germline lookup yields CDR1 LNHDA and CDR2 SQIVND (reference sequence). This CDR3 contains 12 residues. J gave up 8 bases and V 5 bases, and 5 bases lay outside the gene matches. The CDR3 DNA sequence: TGTGCCAGTAGTCCGGGACAGCCGGGCTACACCTTC. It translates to CASSPGQPGYTF. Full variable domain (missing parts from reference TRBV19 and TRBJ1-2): DGGITQSPKYLFRKEGQNVTLSCEQNLNHDAMYWYRQDPGQGLRLIYYSQIVNDFQKGDIAEGYSVSREKKESFPLTVTSAQKNPTAFYLCASSPGQPGYTFGSGTRLTVV.